This T cell receptor (beta chain) was captured in a study of T cells in tuberculosis. Study findings and constraints: Active tuberculosis TCR-alpha repertoires lay closer to GMM-specific TCRs than IGRA-negative controls, suggesting clonal expansion. The TCR-beta difference was not significant; alpha differences partly reflected length.

Assay: immunoSEQ multiplex PCR; the TCRdb copy retains only in-frame clones and omits some. This table holds 30,000 to 40,000 clones, 97% found once. Each donor contributed around 100,000 T cells on average, unsorted. Concerning this clone: Its antigen is as yet unknown.

The germline V gene encodes CDR1 SNHLY and CDR2 FYNNEI. V lost 10 bases and J 3 bases, leaving 16 bases between the germline ends. The CDR3 is 13 amino acids. The receptor was derived from a donor aged 5 to 30 with latent tuberculosis or without tuberculosis infection. The sequenced material came from PBMCs. V is TRBV2 and J is TRBJ2-7; no clear D gene. CDR3 in DNA: TGTGCCACCCAGCAGTCCTCGGGCTACGAGCAGTACTTC. Its translation: CATQQSSGYEQYF.